This T cell receptor beta chain stems from a study of blood T cell repertoires in COVID-19. Assay: immunoSEQ multiplex PCR; the TCRdb copy retains only in-frame clones and omits some. There are approximately 350,000 clones in the sample; over 75% occur only once, and around 1% lies in the top ten. V shed 1 base and J shed 5 bases, with 13 bases lying between them. The CDR3 extends over 15 amino acids. Germline assignment: CDR1 SGHDT and CDR2 YYEEEE. The TCR was taken from a man aged 18 to 35 who had recovered from COVID-19. The chain employs TRBV5-6 and TRBJ1-5; possible D gene TRBD1, 6 bases. Input material: PBMCs or T cells enriched from blood (not recorded which). The CDR3 region has the DNA TGTGCCAGCAGCTTGTCAACAGGGTTCGATCAGCCCCAGCATTTT. Residues: CASSLSTGFDQPQHF.